This T cell receptor (beta chain) originates from a study of OX40 agonist ivuxolimab in advanced cancers. This clone has just one count. The method was immunoSEQ multiplex PCR; TCRdb's version includes in-frame clones alone and lacks a portion of them. The sample includes 31,000 or so clones, less than 85% of them seen just once. Collection of blood occurred at baseline, at cycle 4 day 1, and at cycle 7 day 1. With 0 bases removed from V and 1 base from J, the gap between germline ends came to 10 bases. CDR3 length: 15 amino acids. The germline V gene encodes CDR1 SGHRS and CDR2 YFSETQ. The starting material was CD4+ or CD8+ T cells sorted from blood, obtained in a trial of the OX40 agonist ivuxolimab. The V and J genes are TRBV5-1 and TRBJ2-5; no clear D gene. The clonotype originates from an adult with an advanced solid tumor such as melanoma, head and neck, liver or kidney cancer. This chain's CDR3 is CASSLEQPAQETQYF. The CDR3 DNA follows: TGCGCCAGCAGCTTGGAACAGCCCGCCCAAGAGACCCAGTACTTC.